This T cell receptor (beta chain) was recovered during a study of metastatic and nonmetastatic thyroid tumors. Thyroid surgery was preceded by no treatment in any patient. Findings and caveats of the study: As reported, TCR beta diversity in blood and tumor was significantly higher in malignant thyroid tumors than in benign nodules.

Authors' methods: A classifier for distant metastasis in papillary thyroid cancer was constructed using CDR3 differences observed across clinicopathological groups. With MiXCR, TCRdb reprocessed the PCR reads. The V and J calls shown here were made by TCRdb, not taken from the authors' results. The table shows 9,400 or so clones, with under 40% occurring only once. The germline CDR1 and CDR2 sequences are KGHDR and SFDVKD. The ends lost 4 bases at V and 4 bases at J; junction bases unmatched: 13. The CDR3 totals 19 residues. This clone has only a few counts. Its antigen remains unknown. The clonotype was recovered from a female donor with papillary thyroid cancer or a benign thyroid nodule (not recorded which). Some clones in this sample may be carry-over from other donors' samples. The rearrangement uses TRBV24-1 and TRBJ2-5; 14 nucleotides match TRBD2. The source material was adjacent normal tissue. CDR3 nucleotide sequence: TGTGCCACCAGTGACCCTCGGACTAGCGGGAGGCCGGAGGTAGAGACCCAGTACTTC. This gives the protein CATSDPRTSGRPEVETQYF.